These T cell receptor beta chains were read from a single sample in a study of T cell responses to AZD1222 COVID-19 vaccine. Using immunoSEQ multiplex PCR, the repertoire was profiled, and TCRdb retains in-frame clones only, with some absent. Of 150,000 to 200,000 clones listed, over 75% are singletons. Sequencing used peripheral blood, obtained on day 0 of AZD1222 vaccination. These receptors came from an adult in good health. The conserved cysteine and the conserved F or W are not part of the CDR3 here. Some rows have no size entry. The others give once, few or many, or a class for an expanded clone.

>TRBV18|TRBJ1-5|-
ASSASSRGQGNQPQH
>TRBV7-8|TRBJ2-1|-
ASSRLSQGTEQF
>TRBV6-5|TRBJ2-7|-
ASREGTYEQY
>TRBV19|TRBJ1-1|-
ASRSEGTVWEAF
>TRBV3-1/TRBV3-2|TRBJ1-2|-
ASSQASGLYG
>TRBV19|TRBJ2-4|once
ASSPQLSGVPGAKNIQY
>TRBV30|TRBJ1-5|-
AWSVQGGANQPQH
>TRBV11-3|TRBJ1-2|-
ASSLGTDNYGYT
>TRBV4-2|TRBJ1-6|-
ASSHPGQGYSPLH
>TRBV7-2|TRBJ2-7|-
ASSLAGTATYEQY
>TRBV19|TRBJ1-2|-
ASSIIENYGYT
>TRBV5-1|TRBJ1-4|-
ASSVGGGSNEKLF
>TRBV6-5|TRBJ1-2|once
ASSLVGSQGYT
>TRBV6-5|TRBJ2-2|-
ATPGQHTGELF
>TRBV11-3|TRBJ2-3|-
ASSYRLAGITDTQY
>TRBV16|TRBJ1-2|-
ASSQLTGDIDYGYT
>TRBV4-1|TRBJ1-1|-
ASSHPTGTAEAF
>TRBV7-9|TRBJ2-5|-
ASSLSAGLAGETQY
>TRBV11-1|TRBJ2-1|-
ASSLGFASGGNEQF
>TRBV15|TRBJ1-5|-
ATSSLNSNQPQH
>TRBV4-1|TRBJ1-4|once
ASSQGTGGFATNEKLF
>TRBV6-5|TRBJ2-1|-
ASSPDSTGDNEQF
>TRBV28|TRBJ2-5|once
ASSMGGRTQETQY
>TRBV6-5|TRBJ1-6|-
ALKWDRGLSPLH
>TRBV18|TRBJ1-2|-
ASSRKGQNYGYT
>TRBV4-3|TRBJ1-4|-
ASSQYAGSEKLF
>TRBV2|TRBJ1-1|-
ASKGTGIAVEAF
>TRBV9|TRBJ1-2|-
ASSSRTAHYGYT